Following are 9 T cell receptor beta chains from one sample sequenced in a study of shared clonotypes between healthy human individuals. Only in-frame clones appear in the TCRdb table, and some are missing; sequencing was by immunoSEQ multiplex PCR. The sample contains 2 million to 2.5 million clones, just over 90% of which appear only once. The specimen sequenced was naive CD4+ T cells from PBMCs. Subset described: CD45RA+ positively selected. These receptors were collected from a man between 18 and 29 years old in good health. Some clones in this sample may be carry-over from other donors' samples.

This rearrangement joins TRBV10-3 to TRBJ1-5, with TRBD1 matching 9 bases. After removal of 3 bases from V and 7 bases from J, the junction contained 7 bases not matched to a gene. Germline V gives CDR1 ENHRY, CDR2 SYGVKD. The CDR3 is 15 amino acids. The CDR3 sequence is CAISEGQGQGQPQHF. The CDR3 nucleotides read TGTGCCATCAGTGAAGGCCAGGGACAGGGCCAGCCCCAGCATTTT.

The genes are TRBV9 and TRBJ2-5, with 16 bases aligning to TRBD2. The CDR3 spans 17 residues. The V and J ends lost 4 bases and 4 bases, in that order; junction bases with no gene match: 7. CDR1 is SGDLS, CDR2 YYNGEE, per germline. CDR3 in amino acids: CASSFLGTSGRGETQYF. In nucleotides, the CDR3 is TGTGCCAGCAGCTTCCTAGGGACTAGCGGGAGGGGAGAGACCCAGTACTTC.

The chain recombines TRBV25-1 with TRBJ1-4; D may be TRBD1 (5 bases). This CDR3 spans 15 amino acids. Germline loops: CDR1 MGHDK, CDR2 SYGVNS. Trimming removed 1 base from V and 7 bases from J, with 13 bases in between. CDR3 sequence (DNA): TGTGCCAGCAGTGAATCCCTCCCCGGGGCTGAAAAACTGTTTTTT. As protein: CASSESLPGAEKLFF. Together with reference TRBV25-1 and TRBJ1-4, the CDR3 gives the full variable domain: EADIYQTPRYLVIGTGKKITLECSQTMGHDKMYWYQQDPGMELHLIHYSYGVNSTEKGDLSSESTVSRIRTEHFPLTLESARPSHTSQYLCASSESLPGAEKLFFGSGTQLSVL.

The count of this clone is one. The rearrangement uses TRBV25-1 and TRBJ2-1; TRBD2 matches at 11 bases. The CDR3 totals 17 residues. Germline values: CDR1 MGHDK, CDR2 SYGVNS. The junction had 8 bases not matched to a gene; V was cut back by 5 bases and J by 2 bases. CDR3 amino acids: CASSPTLLAGAYNEQFF. In nucleotides, the CDR3 is TGTGCCAGCAGTCCTACCCTACTAGCGGGAGCCTACAATGAGCAGTTCTTC. The full variable domain, rest sourced from reference TRBV25-1 and TRBJ2-1, is EADIYQTPRYLVIGTGKKITLECSQTMGHDKMYWYQQDPGMELHLIHYSYGVNSTEKGDLSSESTVSRIRTEHFPLTLESARPSHTSQYLCASSPTLLAGAYNEQFFGPGTRLTVL.

The genes are TRBV28 and TRBJ2-4; D gene ambiguous. This CDR3 spans 13 amino acids. Per germline, CDR1 MDHEN and CDR2 SYDVKM. The V end lost 7 bases, the J end lost 2 bases, and 9 bases lay between the germline ends. The DNA of the CDR3 is TGTGCCAGCACGGGCGGTACCAAAAACATTCAGTACTTC. Its protein product is CASTGGTKNIQYF.

This clone was observed a single time. Other DNA variants within this sample encode the same CDR3. The chain links TRBV28 to TRBJ2-7; D uncertain. Germline assignment: CDR1 MDHEN and CDR2 SYDVKM. This CDR3 has 12 residues. V shed 4 bases and J shed 4 bases, with 8 bases lying between them. The CDR3 sequence: CASSSPLYEQYF. In DNA, the CDR3 is TGTGCCAGCAGTTCTCCCTTGTACGAGCAGTACTTC.

This clone has a single count. CDR3 loop: CASRTDGTDTQYF. CDR3 nucleotide sequence: TGTGCCAGCAGGACGGACGGCACAGATACGCAGTATTTT. The gene calls are TRBV6-6 and TRBJ2-3; D gene ambiguous. The CDR3 consists of 13 residues. Germline V lookup: CDR1 MNHNY, CDR2 SVGAGI (reference sequence). Trimming pared 6 bases from V and 1 base from J, leaving 8 bases between.

V usage is TRBV18 and J usage is TRBJ2-1; TRBD1 aligns across 7 bases. From germline, CDR1 is KGHSH and CDR2 LQKENI. The CDR3 runs to 14 residues. V was clipped by 3 bases and J by 6 bases; unmatched bases: 5. The CDR3 reads CASSPRAGGNEQFF. In nucleotides, the CDR3 is TGTGCCAGCTCACCGAGGGCAGGGGGCAATGAGCAGTTCTTC.

In regard to this clone: Within the sample, other DNA sequences also encode this same CDR3. CDR3 coding DNA: TGTGCCATCCGCGGACTAGCGGGAGCTGGGGAGCTGTTTTTT. Translation gives CAIRGLAGAGELFF. J is TRBJ2-2 and V is TRBV10-3; 13 nucleotides line up with TRBD2. V lost 8 bases to trimming and J lost 8 bases; unmatched junction nucleotides: 5. This CDR3 is built from 14 residues. CDR1 ENHRY and CDR2 SYGVKD come from the germline V gene.